This paragraph covers one T cell receptor beta chain sequence. Its cognate antigen is unknown. These data are taken from a study of somatic mutations in cytotoxic T cells in rheumatoid arthritis. Study results and limitations: The CD8+ clonality of rheumatoid arthritis patients increased with age, whereas that of healthy controls did not. Reported slight underrepresentation of TRBV07 in rheumatoid arthritis patients was not subjected to multiple-comparison adjustment. More than 20% of CD8+ cells belonged to the largest clone in about an eighth of the 65 patients.

Losses at the gene ends were 4 bases for V and 4 bases for J; bases not matched to a gene: 10. Germline V lookup: CDR1 SEHNR, CDR2 FQNEAQ (reference sequence). This CDR3 is built from 18 residues. Generated by immunoSEQ multiplex PCR, the TCRdb table keeps only in-frame clones and is missing some. The data contain tens of thousands of clones, about 86% of them seen just once; the ten biggest clones take up approximately 19%. The gene calls are TRBV7-9 and TRBJ2-5, with TRBD2 identical over 15 bases. The sample comprised CD8+ T cells sorted from blood. The sequence derives from a woman aged 45 to 65 in good health. The CDR3 protein is CASSSGLAGGRGGETQYF. The CDR3 bases are TGTGCCAGCAGCTCGGGACTAGCGGGGGGCCGGGGTGGAGAGACCCAGTACTTC.